The next 3 T cell receptor beta chains were all read from a single sample in a study of control samples from healthy donors and cancer patients. This table comes from immunoSEQ multiplex PCR, and its TCRdb copy is limited to in-frame clones, with some not included. The table shows roughly 63,000 clones, with about 92% occurring only once. The sequencing input was PBMCs. The receptors were sampled from a man in his forties with colorectal cancer.

The genes are TRBV19 and TRBJ2-1; 11 bases line up with TRBD1. Per the germline V gene, CDR1 is LNHDA and CDR2 is SQIVND (reference sequence). This CDR3 comprises 15 residues. The V segment lost 5 bases and the J segment 4 bases; nucleotides outside the gene matches: 4. CDR3 protein: CASSQDRGQYNEQFF. The CDR3 DNA reads TGTGCCAGTAGTCAGGACAGGGGGCAATACAATGAGCAGTTCTTC.

The chain combines TRBV4-1 with TRBJ2-2; 8 bases align to TRBD2. CDR1 is MGHRA, CDR2 YSYEKL, per germline. This CDR3 has 17 amino acids. Trimming removed 5 bases from V and 1 base from J; junction bases left unmatched: 9. The CDR3: CASSSAPSGGNTGELFF. DNA of the CDR3: TGCGCCAGCAGCTCAGCACCCAGCGGGGGGAACACCGGGGAGCTGTTTTTT.

This chain uses TRBV4-1 with TRBJ2-5; D is possibly TRBD2 (5 bases). The CDR3 is 13 residues long. Germline values: CDR1 MGHRA, CDR2 YSYEKL. The germline V and J ends were trimmed by 11 bases and 5 bases, with 18 bases remaining between them. The CDR3, as DNA: TGCGCCGCGGGCCAGCGGTATGACGAGACCCAGTACTTC. It specifies CAAGQRYDETQYF.